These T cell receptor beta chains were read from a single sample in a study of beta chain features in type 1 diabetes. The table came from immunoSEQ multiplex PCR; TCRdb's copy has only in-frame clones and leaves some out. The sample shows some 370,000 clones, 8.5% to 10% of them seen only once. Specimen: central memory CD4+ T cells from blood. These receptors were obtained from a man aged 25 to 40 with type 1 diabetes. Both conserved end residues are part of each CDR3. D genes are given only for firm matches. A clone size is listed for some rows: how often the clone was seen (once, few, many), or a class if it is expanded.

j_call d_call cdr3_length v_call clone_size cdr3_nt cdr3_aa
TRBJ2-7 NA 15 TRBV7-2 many TGTGCCAGCAGCACCACCCGAACAGGGACCTACGAGCAGTACTTC CASSTTRTGTYEQYF
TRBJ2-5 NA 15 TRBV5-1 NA TGTGCCAGCAGCTGGGGCGTCGATCCCGGGGAGACCCAGTACTTC CASSWGVDPGETQYF
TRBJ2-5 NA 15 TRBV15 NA TGTGCCACCAGCAGATACAGACAGCCCGGGGTGACCCAGTACTTC CATSRYRQPGVTQYF
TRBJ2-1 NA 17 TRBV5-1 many TGCGCCAGCAGCTTGGGGGTGGGCGGGATCTCCTACAATGAGCAGTTCTTC CASSLGVGGISYNEQFF
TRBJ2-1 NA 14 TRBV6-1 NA TGTGCCAGCAGTGAATATTATGGGGGCCGTGAGCAGTTCTTC CASSEYYGGREQFF
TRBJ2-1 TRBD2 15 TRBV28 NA TGTGCCTCATCCACCGGGACTAGAAAATCCAATGAGCAGTTCTTC CASSTGTRKSNEQFF
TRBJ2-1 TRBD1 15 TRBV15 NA TGTGCCACCAGCAGCCAATTTGTCAGGGGGAATGAGCAGTTCTTC CATSSQFVRGNEQFF
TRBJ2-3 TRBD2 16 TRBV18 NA TGTGCCAGCTCACCACTAGCGGGAGTTTCTACAGATACGCAGTATTTT CASSPLAGVSTDTQYF
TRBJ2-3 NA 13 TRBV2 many TGTGCCAGCAGTGAACTAACCTTTGATACGCAGTATTTT CASSELTFDTQYF
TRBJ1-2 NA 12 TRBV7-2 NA TGTGCCAGGGGAGGGTCTAACTATGGCTACACCTTC CARGGSNYGYTF
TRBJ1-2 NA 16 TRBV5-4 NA TGTGCCAGCAGCCCGAACCCGGACGGATCTAACTATGGCTACACCTTC CASSPNPDGSNYGYTF
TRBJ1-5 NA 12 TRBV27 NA TGTGCCAGCAGTCCACTGAATCAGCCCCAGCATTTT CASSPLNQPQHF
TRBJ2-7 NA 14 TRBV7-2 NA TGTGCCAGCAGCCCGCCAGGGTACGGGCACGAGCAGTACTTC CASSPPGYGHEQYF
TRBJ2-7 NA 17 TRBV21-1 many TGTGCCAGCAGCAAAGTCAGACACAGGACCGGGGATTCCGAGCAGTACTTC CASSKVRHRTGDSEQYF
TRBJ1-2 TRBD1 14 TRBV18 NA TGTGCCAGCTCACCCAGGGGGCTCAGCTATGGCTACACCTTC CASSPRGLSYGYTF
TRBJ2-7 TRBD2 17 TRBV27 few TGTGCCAGCAGTTTATCGCGGGGACTAGCGTTAACCTACGAGCAGTACTTC CASSLSRGLALTYEQYF
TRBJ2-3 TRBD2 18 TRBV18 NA TGTGCCAGCTCAAGGATGGAACCGGGACTAGTAGCGCCAGATACGCAGTATTTT CASSRMEPGLVAPDTQYF
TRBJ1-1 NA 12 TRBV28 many TGTGCCAGCGGCAGATTAAACACTGAAGCTTTCTTT CASGRLNTEAFF
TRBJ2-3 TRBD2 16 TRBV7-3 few TGTGCCAGCAGCTTTAGGCTAGCGGGACACTCAGATACGCAGTATTTT CASSFRLAGHSDTQYF
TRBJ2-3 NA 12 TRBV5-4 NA TGTGCCAGCAGCTTGCCGGCAGATACGCAGTATTTT CASSLPADTQYF
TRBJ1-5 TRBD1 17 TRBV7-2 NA TGTGCCAGCAGCAGGGACAGGGAAACGAGGCGCAATCAGCCCCAGCATTTT CASSRDRETRRNQPQHF
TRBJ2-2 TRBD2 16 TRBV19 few TGTGCCAGTAAGGAGGGACTAGCGGGATTCACCGGGGAGCTGTTTTTT CASKEGLAGFTGELFF
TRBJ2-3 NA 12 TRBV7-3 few TGTGCCAGCAGCCTCGGTACAGATACGCAGTATTTT CASSLGTDTQYF
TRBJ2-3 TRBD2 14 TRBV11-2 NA TGTGCCAGCAGCTTTAACGGGAGGGCAGATACGCAGTATTTT CASSFNGRADTQYF
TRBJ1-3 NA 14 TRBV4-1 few TGCGCCAGCAGCCAACAGGGATCTGGAAACACCATATATTTT CASSQQGSGNTIYF
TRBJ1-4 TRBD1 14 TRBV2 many TGTGCCAGCAGTCGGACAGGAACAAATGAAAAACTGTTTTTT CASSRTGTNEKLFF
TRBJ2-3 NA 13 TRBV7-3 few TGTGCCAGCAGCCCCGGGTTTACAGATACGCAGTATTTT CASSPGFTDTQYF
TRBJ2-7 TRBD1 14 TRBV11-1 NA TGTGCCAGCAGCGTAGGACAGGGGGCCAACGAGCAGTACTTC CASSVGQGANEQYF
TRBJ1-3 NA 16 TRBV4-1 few TGCGCCAGCAGCCCCAGACAGGAACCCTCTGGAAACACCATATATTTT CASSPRQEPSGNTIYF
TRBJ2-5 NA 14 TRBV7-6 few TGTGCCAGCAGTTCCCCAGGGTACCAAGAGACCCAGTACTTC CASSSPGYQETQYF
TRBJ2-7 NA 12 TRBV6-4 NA TGTGCCAGCAGTGTGGTCAGGACCGAGCAGTACTTC CASSVVRTEQYF